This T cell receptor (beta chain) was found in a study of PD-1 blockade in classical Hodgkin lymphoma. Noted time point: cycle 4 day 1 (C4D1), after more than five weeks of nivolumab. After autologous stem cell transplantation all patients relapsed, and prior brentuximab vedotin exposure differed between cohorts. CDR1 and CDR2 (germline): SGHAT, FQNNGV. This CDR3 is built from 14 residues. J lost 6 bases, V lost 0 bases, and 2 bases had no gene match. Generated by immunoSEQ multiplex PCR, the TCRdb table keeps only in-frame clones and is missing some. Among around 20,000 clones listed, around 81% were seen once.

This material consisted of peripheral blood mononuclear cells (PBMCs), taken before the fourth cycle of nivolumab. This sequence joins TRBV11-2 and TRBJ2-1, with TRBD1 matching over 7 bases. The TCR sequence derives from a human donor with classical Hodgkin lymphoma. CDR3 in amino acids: CASSLEGGLNEQFF. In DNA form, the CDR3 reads TGTGCCAGCAGCTTAGAAGGGGGCCTCAATGAGCAGTTCTTC.